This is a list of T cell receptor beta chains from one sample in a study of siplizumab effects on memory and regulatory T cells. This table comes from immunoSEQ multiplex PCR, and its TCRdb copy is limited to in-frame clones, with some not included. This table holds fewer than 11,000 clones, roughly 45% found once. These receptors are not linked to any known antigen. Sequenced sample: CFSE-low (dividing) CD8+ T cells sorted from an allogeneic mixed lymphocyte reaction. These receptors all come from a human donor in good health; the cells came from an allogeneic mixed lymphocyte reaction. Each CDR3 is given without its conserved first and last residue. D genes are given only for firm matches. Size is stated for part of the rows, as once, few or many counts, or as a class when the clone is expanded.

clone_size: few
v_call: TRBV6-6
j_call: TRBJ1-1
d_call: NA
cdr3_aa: ASSYNDNTEAF

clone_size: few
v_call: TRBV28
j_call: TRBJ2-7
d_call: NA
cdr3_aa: ASSVGFYEQY

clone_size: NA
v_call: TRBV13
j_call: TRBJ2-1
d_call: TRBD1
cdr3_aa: ASSSGQGFVHEQF

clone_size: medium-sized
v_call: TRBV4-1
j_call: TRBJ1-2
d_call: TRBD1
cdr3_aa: ASSWDRGDYGYT

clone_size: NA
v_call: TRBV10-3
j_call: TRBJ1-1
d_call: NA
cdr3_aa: AISESGRTEAF

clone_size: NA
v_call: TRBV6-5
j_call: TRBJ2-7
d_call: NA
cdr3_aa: ASREPTESYEQY

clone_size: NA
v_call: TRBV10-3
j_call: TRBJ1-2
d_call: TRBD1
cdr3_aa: ATGTGGPSSKTNYGYT

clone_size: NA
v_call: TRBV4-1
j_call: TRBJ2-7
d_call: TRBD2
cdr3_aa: ASSQVAGSDEQY

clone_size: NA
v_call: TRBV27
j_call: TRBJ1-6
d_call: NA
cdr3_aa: ASSFARGYNSPLH

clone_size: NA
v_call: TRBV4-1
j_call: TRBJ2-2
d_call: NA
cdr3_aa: ASSQLAGRGTGELF

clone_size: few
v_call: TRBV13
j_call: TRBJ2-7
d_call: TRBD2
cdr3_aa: ASSREGGGSNEQY

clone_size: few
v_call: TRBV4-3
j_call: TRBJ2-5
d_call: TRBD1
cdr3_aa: ASSQAQGAEETQY

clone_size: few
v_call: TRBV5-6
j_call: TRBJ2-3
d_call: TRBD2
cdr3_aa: ASSLGTPGGDTQY

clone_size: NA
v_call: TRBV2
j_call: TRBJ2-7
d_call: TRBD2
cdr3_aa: ASSLGSGGGYEQY

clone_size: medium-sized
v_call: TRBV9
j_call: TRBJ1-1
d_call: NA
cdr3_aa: ASSVAWGLLNTEAF

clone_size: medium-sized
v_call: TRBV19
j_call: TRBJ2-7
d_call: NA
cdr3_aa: ASSIAGPSYEQY

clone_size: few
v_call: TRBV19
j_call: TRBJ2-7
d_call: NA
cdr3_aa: ASSTGRVSSEQY

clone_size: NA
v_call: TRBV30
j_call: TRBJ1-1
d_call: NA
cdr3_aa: AWTPPLLERVWYTEAF

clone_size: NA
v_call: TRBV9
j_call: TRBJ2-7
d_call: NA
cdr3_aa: ASSVASTSYEQY

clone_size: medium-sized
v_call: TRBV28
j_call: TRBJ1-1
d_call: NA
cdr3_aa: ATRQIEAGNTEAF

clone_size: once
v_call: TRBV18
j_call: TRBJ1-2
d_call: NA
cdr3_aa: ASSPFPAMATPSVRGTGKGGT

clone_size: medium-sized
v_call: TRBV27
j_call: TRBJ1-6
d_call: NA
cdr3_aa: ASSLAGSNSPLH

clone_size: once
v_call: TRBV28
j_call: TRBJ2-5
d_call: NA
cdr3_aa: ASSFFGGTQETQY

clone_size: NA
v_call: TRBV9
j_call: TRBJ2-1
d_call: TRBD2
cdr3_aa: ASSVPRTSGEAGEQF

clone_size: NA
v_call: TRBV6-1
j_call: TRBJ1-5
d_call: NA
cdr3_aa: ASSNWENQPQH

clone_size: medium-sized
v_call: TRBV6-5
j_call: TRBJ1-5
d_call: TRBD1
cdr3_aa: ASSYGQGGQPQH

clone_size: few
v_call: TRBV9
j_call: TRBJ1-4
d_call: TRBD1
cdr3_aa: ASSVSGTGWEKLF

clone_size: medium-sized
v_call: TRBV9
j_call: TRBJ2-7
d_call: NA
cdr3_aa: ASSVGDISSYEQY

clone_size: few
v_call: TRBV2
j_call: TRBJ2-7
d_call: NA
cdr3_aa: ASSERRVSTGEQY

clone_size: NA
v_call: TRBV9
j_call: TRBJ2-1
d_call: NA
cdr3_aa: ASSVAGGPAPQF

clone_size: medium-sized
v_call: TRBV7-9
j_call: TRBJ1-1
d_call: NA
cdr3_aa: ASSSIITGFTEAF

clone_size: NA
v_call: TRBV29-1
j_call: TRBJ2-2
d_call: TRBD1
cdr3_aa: SGGQGAIGELF

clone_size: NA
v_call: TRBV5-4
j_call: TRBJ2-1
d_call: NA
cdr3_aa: ASSPYTRSYNEQF

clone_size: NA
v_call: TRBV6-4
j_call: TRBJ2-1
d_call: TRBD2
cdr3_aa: ASSPRIAGSYNEQF

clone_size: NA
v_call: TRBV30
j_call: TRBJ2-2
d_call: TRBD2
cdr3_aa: AWRRRGWGPGELF

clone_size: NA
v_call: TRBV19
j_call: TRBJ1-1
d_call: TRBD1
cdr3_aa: ASTGQGSDTEAF

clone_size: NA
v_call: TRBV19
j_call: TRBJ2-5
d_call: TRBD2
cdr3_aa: ASSPTSGGSYQETQY

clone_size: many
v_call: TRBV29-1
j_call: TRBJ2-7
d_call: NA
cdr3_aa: SVEDPRASSYEQY

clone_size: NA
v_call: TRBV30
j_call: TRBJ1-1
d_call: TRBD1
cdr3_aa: AWSSSLGYRGLRNTEAF

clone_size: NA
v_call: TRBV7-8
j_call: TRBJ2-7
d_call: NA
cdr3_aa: ASSFGLATSHEQY

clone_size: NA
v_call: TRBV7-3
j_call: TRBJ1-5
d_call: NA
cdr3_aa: ASSLDAGSQPQH

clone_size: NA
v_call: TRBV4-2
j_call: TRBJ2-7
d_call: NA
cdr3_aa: ASSSPLGTYEQY

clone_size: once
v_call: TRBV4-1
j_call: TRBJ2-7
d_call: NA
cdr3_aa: ASSPSTSNYEQY

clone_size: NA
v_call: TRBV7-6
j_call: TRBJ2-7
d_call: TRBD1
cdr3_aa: ASSFGTGSSEQY

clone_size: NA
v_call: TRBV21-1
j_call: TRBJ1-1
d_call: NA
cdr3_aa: ASSKPGTGSTEAF

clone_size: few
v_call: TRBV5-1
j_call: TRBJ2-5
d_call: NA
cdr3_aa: ASSLDNQETQY

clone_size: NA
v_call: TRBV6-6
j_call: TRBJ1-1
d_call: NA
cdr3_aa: ASSSGPNTEAF

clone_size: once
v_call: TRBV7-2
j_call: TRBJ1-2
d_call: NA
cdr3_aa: ASRESGGFYGYT

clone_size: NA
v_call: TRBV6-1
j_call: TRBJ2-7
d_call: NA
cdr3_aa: ASSARGPSYEQY

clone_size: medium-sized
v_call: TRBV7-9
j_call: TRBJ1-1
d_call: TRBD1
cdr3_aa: ASSPLQGADTEAF

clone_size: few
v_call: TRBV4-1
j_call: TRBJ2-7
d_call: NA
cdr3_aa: ASSAGTGSYEQY